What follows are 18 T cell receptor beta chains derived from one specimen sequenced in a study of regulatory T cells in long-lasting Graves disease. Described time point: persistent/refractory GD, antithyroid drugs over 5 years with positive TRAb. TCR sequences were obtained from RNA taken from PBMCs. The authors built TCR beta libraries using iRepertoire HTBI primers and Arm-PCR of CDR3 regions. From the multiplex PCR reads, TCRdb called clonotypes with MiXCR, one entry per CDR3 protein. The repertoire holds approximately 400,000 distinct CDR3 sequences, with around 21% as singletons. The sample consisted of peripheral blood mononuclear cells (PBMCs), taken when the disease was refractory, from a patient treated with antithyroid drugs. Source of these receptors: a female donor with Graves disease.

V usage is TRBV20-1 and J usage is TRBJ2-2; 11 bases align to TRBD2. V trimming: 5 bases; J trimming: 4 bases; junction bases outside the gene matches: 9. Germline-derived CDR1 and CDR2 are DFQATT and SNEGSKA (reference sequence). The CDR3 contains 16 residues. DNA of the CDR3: TGCAGTGCTCTCTTAACTAGCGGGAGAGGCACCGGGGAGCTGTTTTTT. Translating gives CSALLTSGRGTGELFF.

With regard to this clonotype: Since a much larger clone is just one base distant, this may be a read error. Written as DNA, the CDR3 is TGTGCCAGCAGTTATTCCGGGACCGATTGCGAGCAGTACTTC. Its translation: CASSYSGTDCEQYF. The V call is TRBV6-5, the J call TRBJ2-7, with D perhaps TRBD1 or TRBD2 (5 bases each). This CDR3 has 14 amino acids. Germline lookup yields CDR1 MNHEY and CDR2 SVGAGI. V shed 3 bases and J shed 6 bases, with 15 bases lying between them.

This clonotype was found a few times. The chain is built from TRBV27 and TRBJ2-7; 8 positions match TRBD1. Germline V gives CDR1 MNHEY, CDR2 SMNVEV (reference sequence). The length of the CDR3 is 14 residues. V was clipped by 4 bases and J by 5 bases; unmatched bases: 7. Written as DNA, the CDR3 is TGTGCCAGCAGTTCGACAGGGGATGAGGACGAGCAGTACTTC. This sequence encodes CASSSTGDEDEQYF.

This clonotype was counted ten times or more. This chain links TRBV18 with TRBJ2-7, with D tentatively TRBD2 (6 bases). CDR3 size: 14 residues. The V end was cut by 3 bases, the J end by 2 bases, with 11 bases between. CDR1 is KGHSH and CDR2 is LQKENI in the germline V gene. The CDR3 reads CASSPGGRPYEQYF. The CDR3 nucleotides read TGTGCCAGCTCACCCGGAGGGCGCCCCTACGAGCAGTACTTC.

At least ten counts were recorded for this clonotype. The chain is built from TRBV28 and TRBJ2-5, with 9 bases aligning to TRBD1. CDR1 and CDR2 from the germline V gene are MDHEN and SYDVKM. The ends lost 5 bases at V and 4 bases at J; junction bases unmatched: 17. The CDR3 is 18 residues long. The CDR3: CASSLPGQGAGPGETQYF. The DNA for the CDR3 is TGTGCCAGCAGTCTCCCGGGACAGGGTGCTGGTCCAGGAGAGACCCAGTACTTC.

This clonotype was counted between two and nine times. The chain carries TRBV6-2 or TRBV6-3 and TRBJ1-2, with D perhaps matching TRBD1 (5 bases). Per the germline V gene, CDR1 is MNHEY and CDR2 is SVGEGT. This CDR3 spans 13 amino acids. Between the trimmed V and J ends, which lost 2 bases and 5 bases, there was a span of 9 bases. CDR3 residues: CASSYGGWYGYTF. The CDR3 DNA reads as TGTGCCAGCAGTTACGGGGGATGGTATGGCTACACCTTC.

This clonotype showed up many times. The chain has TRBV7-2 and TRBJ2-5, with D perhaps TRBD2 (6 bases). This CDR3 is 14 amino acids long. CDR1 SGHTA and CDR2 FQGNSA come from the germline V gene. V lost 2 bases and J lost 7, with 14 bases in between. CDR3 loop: CASSLSAGKGTQYF. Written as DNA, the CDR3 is TGTGCCAGCAGCTTATCGGCGGGGAAGGGGACCCAGTACTTC.

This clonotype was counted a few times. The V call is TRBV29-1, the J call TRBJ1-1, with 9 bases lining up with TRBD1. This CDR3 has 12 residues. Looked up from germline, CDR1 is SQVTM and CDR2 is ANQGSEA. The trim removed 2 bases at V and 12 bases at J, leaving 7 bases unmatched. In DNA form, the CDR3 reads TGCAGCGTTGAAAGTCGACAGGGGGTTACTTTCTTT. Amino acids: CSVESRQGVTFF.

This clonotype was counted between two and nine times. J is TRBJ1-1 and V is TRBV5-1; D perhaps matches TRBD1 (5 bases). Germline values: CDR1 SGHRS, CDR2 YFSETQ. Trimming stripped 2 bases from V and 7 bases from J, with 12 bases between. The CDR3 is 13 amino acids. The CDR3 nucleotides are TGCGCCAGCAGCTTCGTCAGGGACGGTGAAGCTTTCTTT. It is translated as CASSFVRDGEAFF.

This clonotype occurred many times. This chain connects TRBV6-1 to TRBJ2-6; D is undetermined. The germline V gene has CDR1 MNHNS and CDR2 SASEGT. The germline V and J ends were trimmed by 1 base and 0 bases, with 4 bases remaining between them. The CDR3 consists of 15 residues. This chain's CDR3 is CASSEEASGANVLTF. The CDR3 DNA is TGTGCCAGCAGTGAAGAGGCCTCTGGGGCCAACGTCCTGACTTTC.

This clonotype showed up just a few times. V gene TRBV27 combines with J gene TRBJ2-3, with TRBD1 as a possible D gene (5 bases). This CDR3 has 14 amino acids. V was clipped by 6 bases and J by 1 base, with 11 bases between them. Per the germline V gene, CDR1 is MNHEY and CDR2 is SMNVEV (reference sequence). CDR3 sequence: CASRTLGRTDTQYF. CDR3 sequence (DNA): TGTGCCAGCAGGACCCTGGGGCGCACAGATACGCAGTATTTT.

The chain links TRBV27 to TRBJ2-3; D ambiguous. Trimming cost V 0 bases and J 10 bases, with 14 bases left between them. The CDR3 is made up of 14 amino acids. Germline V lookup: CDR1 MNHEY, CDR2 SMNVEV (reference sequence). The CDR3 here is CASSLSPISFAQYF. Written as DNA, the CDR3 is TGTGCCAGCAGTTTATCCCCAATAAGTTTTGCGCAGTATTTT.

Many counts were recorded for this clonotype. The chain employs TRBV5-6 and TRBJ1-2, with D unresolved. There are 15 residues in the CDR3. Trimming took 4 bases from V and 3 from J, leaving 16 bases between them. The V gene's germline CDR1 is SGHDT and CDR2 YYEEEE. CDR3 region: CASSIDSIGHYGYTF. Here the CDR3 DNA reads TGTGCCAGCAGCATTGACTCCATAGGGCACTATGGCTACACCTTC.

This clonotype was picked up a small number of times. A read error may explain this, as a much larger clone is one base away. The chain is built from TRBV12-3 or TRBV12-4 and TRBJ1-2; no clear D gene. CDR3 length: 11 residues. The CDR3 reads CASGLARGYTF. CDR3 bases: TGTGCCAGCGGTTTGGCACGGGGCTACACCTTC.

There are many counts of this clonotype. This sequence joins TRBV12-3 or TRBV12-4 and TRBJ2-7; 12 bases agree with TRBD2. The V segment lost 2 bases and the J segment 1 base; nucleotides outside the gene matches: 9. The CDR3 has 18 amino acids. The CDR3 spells CASSLRIRLAGASYEQYF. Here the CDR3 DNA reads TGTGCCAGCAGTTTACGGATACGACTAGCGGGAGCTTCCTACGAGCAGTACTTC.

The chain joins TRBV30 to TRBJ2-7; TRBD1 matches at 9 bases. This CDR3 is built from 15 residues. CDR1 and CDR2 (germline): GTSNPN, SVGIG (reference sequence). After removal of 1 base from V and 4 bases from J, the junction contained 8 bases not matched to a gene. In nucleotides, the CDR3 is TGTGCCTGGAGTGCCGGACAGGGGATAAGGTACGAGCAGTACTTC. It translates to CAWSAGQGIRYEQYF.

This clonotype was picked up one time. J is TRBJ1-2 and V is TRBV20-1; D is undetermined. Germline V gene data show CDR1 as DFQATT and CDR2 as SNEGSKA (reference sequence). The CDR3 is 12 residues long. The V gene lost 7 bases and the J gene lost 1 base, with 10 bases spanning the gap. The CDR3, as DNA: TGCAGTGGCTTAGACGGTAACTATGGCTACACCTTC. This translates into CSGLDGNYGYTF.

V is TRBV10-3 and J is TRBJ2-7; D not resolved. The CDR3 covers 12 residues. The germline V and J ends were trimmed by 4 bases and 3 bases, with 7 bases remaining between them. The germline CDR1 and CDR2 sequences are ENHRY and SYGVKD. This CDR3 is CAISVKGYEQYF. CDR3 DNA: TGTGCCATCAGTGTGAAGGGCTACGAGCAGTACTTC.